This TCR beta chain is drawn from a study of Ad26.COV2.S vaccination and SARS-CoV-2 variants. The CDR3 extends over 14 amino acids. Germline V gene sequence: CDR1 DFQATT, CDR2 SNEGSKA (reference sequence). Trimming shortened V by 3 bases and J by 2 bases, and 8 bases separated the two germline ends. Assay used: immunoSEQ multiplex PCR; TCRdb lists only in-frame clones, some missing. The sample records fewer than 400,000 clones, around nine tenths being singletons. The sample's treatment: 15 to 20 received Ad26.COV2.S at low or high dose, single or two shots; 5 received placebo; per-sample allocation not given. Sampling was done on day 63 after the first vaccine or placebo injection.

Specimen: peripheral blood, collected in a trial of Ad26.COV2.S vaccine versus placebo. V is TRBV20-1 and J is TRBJ2-6, with D hard to call. The receptor was isolated from a person between 18 and 60 years old who received the Ad26.COV2.S COVID-19 vaccine or a placebo. This chain's CDR3 is CSASPLPGANVLTF. The CDR3 DNA reads as TGCAGTGCTAGTCCCCTTCCTGGGGCCAACGTCCTGACTTTC.